The 21 T cell receptor beta chains below were found in one sample sequenced in a study of cytomegalovirus exposure and HLA in healthy donors. The PCR ran on 60 Vbeta and 13 Jbeta primers. Sequencing was performed with immunoSEQ multiplex PCR; in TCRdb, only in-frame clones are kept and a portion is missing. Its clone listing holds about 110,000 clones. What was sequenced was PBMCs. These receptors came from a young man in good health and CMV-seronegative.

This sequence joins TRBV6-6 and TRBJ1-3; maybe TRBD1 (6 bases). The CDR3 extends over 16 amino acids. Per germline, CDR1 MNHNY and CDR2 SVGAGI (reference sequence). V was pared by 7 bases and J by 0 bases, with 16 bases between. Written as DNA, the CDR3 is TGTGCCAGCACAAGGACAGTTCTGAACTCTGGAAACACCATATATTTT. It specifies CASTRTVLNSGNTIYF.

J is TRBJ2-7 and V is TRBV4-1, with D perhaps TRBD2 (5 bases). V was clipped by 3 bases and J by 5 bases, with 17 bases between them. The CDR3 covers 15 residues. Germline lookup yields CDR1 MGHRA and CDR2 YSYEKL. The CDR3 is CASSQVRTPRDEQYF. CDR3 nucleotide sequence: TGCGCCAGCAGCCAGGTCCGGACGCCGCGGGACGAGCAGTACTTC.

The V call is TRBV19, the J call TRBJ2-1; no reliable D call. V shed 8 bases and J shed 6 bases, with 14 bases lying between them. The germline V gene has CDR1 LNHDA and CDR2 SQIVND (reference sequence). CDR3 size: 13 residues. The CDR3 coding sequence is TGTGCCAGTCGTGCGGTCCTGGGCAATGAGCAGTTCTTC. It codes for CASRAVLGNEQFF.

The chain links TRBV7-2 to TRBJ1-5; D is undetermined. Germline values: CDR1 SGHTA, CDR2 FQGNSA. This CDR3 is 14 amino acids long. V was pared by 8 bases and J by 4 bases, with 15 bases between. CDR3 region: CASRSGEGNQPQHF. CDR3 sequence (DNA): TGTGCCAGCCGGAGCGGGGAAGGGAATCAGCCCCAGCATTTT.

The chain couples TRBV6-6 to TRBJ2-3; D is uncertain. Germline CDR1 is MNHNY and CDR2 is SVGAGI (reference sequence). V was clipped by 6 bases and J by 4 bases, with 11 bases between them. The CDR3 is made up of 13 amino acids. The CDR3 loop is CASSWRSADTQYF. CDR3 DNA: TGTGCCAGCAGCTGGAGAAGTGCAGATACGCAGTATTTT.

The chain joins TRBV19 to TRBJ1-5, with D perhaps TRBD1 (5 bases). CDR1 is LNHDA and CDR2 is SQIVND in the germline V gene (reference sequence). The CDR3 covers 15 residues. Trimming shortened V by 2 bases and J by 4 bases, and 12 bases separated the two germline ends. CDR3 protein: CASSIFPQANQPQHF. CDR3 nucleotide sequence: TGTGCCAGTAGTATATTCCCACAGGCAAATCAGCCCCAGCATTTT.

The V call is TRBV11-2, the J call TRBJ2-3; TRBD2 matches 12 bases. Looked up from germline, CDR1 is SGHAT and CDR2 is FQNNGV. V shed 4 bases and J 1 base; nucleotides not matched to a gene: 9. This CDR3 comprises 18 residues. CDR3 DNA sequence: TGTGCCAGCAGCTCCCTAGCGGGGGGGCTGTATGGCACAGATACGCAGTATTTT. Its protein product is CASSSLAGGLYGTDTQYF.

This rearrangement joins TRBV2 to TRBJ1-5; 11 nucleotides align to TRBD1. Germline V lookup: CDR1 SNHLY, CDR2 FYNNEI. The length of the CDR3 is 15 residues. J was trimmed by 5 bases and V by 4 bases; bases with no gene match: 4. This CDR3 reads CASSVWTGGDQPQHF. CDR3 sequence (DNA): TGTGCCAGCAGTGTATGGACAGGGGGCGATCAGCCCCAGCATTTT.

The chain employs TRBV7-2 and TRBJ2-4; 8 nucleotides line up with TRBD2. The CDR3 length is 17 residues. Losses at the gene ends were 3 bases for V and 7 bases for J; bases not matched to a gene: 14. Germline values: CDR1 SGHTA, CDR2 FQGNSA. The CDR3 loop is CASSFTSGVGLVNIQYF. The CDR3 coding sequence is TGTGCCAGCAGCTTTACCTCTGGGGTGGGACTAGTGAACATTCAGTACTTC.

Turning to this clone: Other DNA sequences in this specimen translate into the identical CDR3. The chain employs TRBV5-6 and TRBJ2-7; TRBD1 might be the D (6 bases). The CDR3 covers 13 residues. Trimming took 7 bases from V and 4 from J, leaving 15 bases between them. The germline gives CDR1 SGHDT, CDR2 YYEEEE. CDR3 protein: CASSLLDSYEQYF. The CDR3 region has the DNA TGTGCCAGCTCTCTCCTGGACAGTTACGAGCAGTACTTC.

This chain connects TRBV2 to TRBJ2-5; perhaps TRBD1 as D (5 bases). Germline lookup yields CDR1 SNHLY and CDR2 FYNNEI. The CDR3 sequence is 12 residues long. V shed 7 bases and J shed 1 base, with 7 bases lying between them. The DNA of the CDR3 is TGTGCCAGCAAACAGGCCCAAGAGACCCAGTACTTC. It is translated as CASKQAQETQYF.

The J gene is TRBJ2-5, the V gene TRBV5-1; D possibly corresponds to TRBD2 (7 bases). V gave up 4 bases and J gave up 5 bases, with 12 bases separating them. The CDR3 is made up of 13 amino acids. From germline, CDR1 is SGHRS and CDR2 YFSETQ. Here the CDR3 reads CASSRGAAETQYF. In DNA form, the CDR3 reads TGCGCCAGCAGCCGGGGGGCAGCGGAGACCCAGTACTTC.

CDR3 DNA sequence: TGTGCCAGCAGCTTCAGGGGGACGGGGGCCACTGAAGCTTTCTTT. This gives the protein CASSFRGTGATEAFF. The rearrangement uses TRBV5-5 and TRBJ1-1; 7 nucleotides agree with TRBD1. Germline assignment: CDR1 SGHKS and CDR2 YYEKEE (reference sequence). The J segment lost 4 bases and the V segment lost 2 bases, leaving 8 bases of the junction unmatched. The CDR3 has 15 amino acids.

The chain is built from TRBV19 and TRBJ1-1, with a possible D match to TRBD1 (6 bases). The CDR3 covers 16 residues. The germline V gene has CDR1 LNHDA and CDR2 SQIVND (reference sequence). Trimming removed 5 bases at V and 1 base at J, with 17 bases between. This chain's CDR3 is CASSALQGRANTEAFF. The CDR3 DNA follows: TGTGCCAGTAGTGCCCTACAGGGAAGGGCGAACACTGAAGCTTTCTTT.

The V gene is TRBV6-5, the J gene TRBJ1-1; D is undetermined. CDR3 size: 12 residues. CDR1 and CDR2 from the germline V gene are MNHEY and SVGAGI. V gave up 6 bases and J gave up 7 bases, with 12 bases separating them. In DNA, the CDR3 is TGTGCCAGCAGCAGTGGTCGGGGTGAAGCTTTCTTT. Encoded protein: CASSSGRGEAFF.

V usage is TRBV7-2 and J usage is TRBJ2-7; D remains ambiguous. V shed 5 bases and J shed 0 bases, with 11 bases lying between them. The CDR3 runs to 14 residues. The germline CDR1 and CDR2 sequences are SGHTA and FQGNSA. The CDR3 DNA reads as TGTGCCAGCAGCCCCTTGGGCCTCTCCTACGAGCAGTACTTC. Its translation: CASSPLGLSYEQYF. The full variable domain, in which reference TRBV7-2 and TRBJ2-7 provide the parts outside the CDR3, is GAGVSQSPSNKVTEKGKDVELRCDPISGHTALYWYRQSLGQGLEFLIYFQGNSAPDKSGLPSDRFSAERTGGSVSTLTIQRTQQEDSAVYLCASSPLGLSYEQYFGPGTRLTVT.

The V call is TRBV9, the J call TRBJ2-3, with TRBD2 matching over 8 bases. CDR3 length: 14 amino acids. V lost 7 bases to trimming and J lost 1 base; unmatched junction nucleotides: 5. Germline assignment: CDR1 SGDLS and CDR2 YYNGEE. CDR3 amino acids: CASGRGGGTDTQYF. The DNA of the CDR3 is TGTGCCAGCGGCCGGGGGGGCGGCACAGATACGCAGTATTTT.

This chain connects TRBV6-4 to TRBJ2-3, with 7 nucleotides matching TRBD2. Germline V gene sequence: CDR1 MRHNA, CDR2 SNTAGT. J was trimmed by 2 bases and V by 6 bases; bases with no gene match: 5. This CDR3 is built from 14 residues. CDR3 protein: CASSVGGITDTQYF. The CDR3 region has the DNA TGTGCCAGCAGCGTCGGGGGGATCACAGATACGCAGTATTTT.

V and J are TRBV5-4 and TRBJ2-3, with 8 bases fitting TRBD1. The germline gives CDR1 SGHNT, CDR2 YYREEE (reference sequence). With 3 bases clipped from V and 1 base from J, the junction kept 4 bases outside the gene matches. The CDR3 contains 15 residues. The CDR3 DNA follows: TGTGCCAGCAGCTCAGGACAGGGACGCACAGATACGCAGTATTTT. Translated: CASSSGQGRTDTQYF.

The chain couples TRBV5-1 to TRBJ2-7; D is possibly TRBD1 (6 bases). Trimming removed 7 bases from V and 3 bases from J, with 8 bases in between. Germline V CDR1 and CDR2: SGHRS, YFSETQ. The CDR3 loop spans 11 amino acids. As DNA, the CDR3 is TGCGCCAGCTCGGACAGCTACGAGCAGTACTTC. Residues: CASSDSYEQYF.

J is TRBJ2-1 and V is TRBV19, with D perhaps TRBD2 (7 bases). CDR3 length: 14 residues. The germline V gene encodes CDR1 LNHDA and CDR2 SQIVND (reference sequence). V shed 5 bases and J shed 6 bases, with 14 bases lying between them. CDR3 in DNA: TGTGCCAGTAGTGAGAGGGGGGGACGCAATGAGCAGTTCTTC. Translation: CASSERGGRNEQFF.